The 9 T cell receptor beta chains presented below share a single source sample, sequenced in a study of T cells in Graves' hyperthyroidism and ophthalmopathy. The TCR beta CDR3 regions underwent amplification using RNA transcripts as the source. Primed by the HTBI set, a first-round RT-PCR was run on the TCR CDR3. TCRdb reprocessed the multiplex PCR reads via MiXCR and lists one record per CDR3 protein. This table holds about 340,000 distinct CDR3 sequences, 21% found once. The source material was blood. Receptors were obtained from a woman between 45 and 60 years old with Graves' hyperthyroidism.

This chain connects TRBV12-3 or TRBV12-4 to TRBJ2-1; no clear D gene. V lost 2 bases, J lost 5 bases, and 10 bases lay in between. The CDR3 is made up of 14 amino acids. CDR3 amino acids: CASSLRHRDNEQFF. Written as DNA, the CDR3 is TGTGCCAGCAGTTTAAGGCATAGGGACAATGAGCAGTTCTTC.

As for this clonotype: This may be a read error: a much more frequent sequence differs by one nucleotide. The rearrangement uses TRBV6-1 and TRBJ1-2; D call uncertain. CDR3 length equals 14 residues. Germline assignment: CDR1 MNHNS and CDR2 SASEGT. The ends were cut back, 4 bases at V and 1 base at J, with 10 bases in the middle. CDR3 region: CASSGGQINYGYTF. The CDR3, as DNA: TGTGCCAGCAGTGGAGGCCAGATTAACTATGGCTACACCTTC.

The CDR3 sequence: CAWSGGLGSGTIQYF. For the CDR3, the DNA is TGTGCCTGGAGTGGGGGCCTAGGAAGCGGAACTATTCAGTACTTC. The chain combines TRBV30 with TRBJ2-4; possibly TRBD1 or TRBD2 for D (5 bases each). This CDR3 has 15 residues. Trimming stripped 1 base from V and 10 bases from J, with 20 bases between. Germline CDR1 and CDR2: GTSNPN and SVGIG (reference sequence). Together with reference TRBV30 and TRBJ2-4, the CDR3 gives the full variable domain: SQTIHQWPATLVQPVGSPLSLECTVEGTSNPNLYWYRQAAGRGLQLLFYSVGIGQISSEVPQNLSASRPQDRQFILSSKKLLLSDSGFYLCAWSGGLGSGTIQYFGAGTRLSVL.

This clonotype was counted at least ten times. The V gene is TRBV24-1, the J gene TRBJ2-3; D gene uncertain. The CDR3 spans 15 residues. Germline CDR1 is KGHDR and CDR2 is SFDVKD. Trimming left V 0 bases short and J 2 bases short, with 8 bases between. CDR3 region: CATSDLRSPTDTQYF. In DNA, the CDR3 is TGTGCCACCAGTGATTTGCGGAGCCCCACAGATACGCAGTATTTT.

Ten or more counts support this clonotype. The chain couples TRBV7-8 to TRBJ2-2; 8 nucleotides match TRBD1. The CDR3 contains 19 residues. Germline lookup yields CDR1 SGHVS and CDR2 FQNEAQ. V was pared by 1 base and J by 3 bases, with 13 bases of the junction left unmatched. The CDR3 protein is CASSLVVLGQALHTGELFF. The DNA of the CDR3 is TGTGCCAGCAGCTTAGTCGTATTGGGACAGGCCTTACACACCGGGGAGCTGTTTTTT.

The chain carries TRBV6-2 or TRBV6-3 and TRBJ1-4; TRBD1 matches 7 bases. Germline CDR1 MNHEY, CDR2 SVGEGT. J lost 7 bases, V lost 7 bases, and 9 bases had no gene match. The CDR3 totals 14 residues. CDR3 DNA sequence: TGTGCCAGCAAGGGGACAGCGAAGTCTGAAAAACTGTTTTTT. It codes for CASKGTAKSEKLFF.

This clonotype was seen a handful of times. V usage is TRBV20-1 and J usage is TRBJ2-7, with D tentatively TRBD2 (6 bases). Germline CDR1 DFQATT, CDR2 SNEGSKA (reference sequence). The V end was cut by 3 bases, the J end by 4 bases, with 13 bases between. CDR3 length equals 13 residues. The CDR3 sequence: CSARWQGGYEQYF. In nucleotides, the CDR3 is TGCAGTGCTAGGTGGCAGGGAGGATACGAGCAGTACTTC.

This clonotype occurred many times. The chain links TRBV29-1 to TRBJ1-1, with unresolved D. This CDR3 has 13 amino acids. V gave up 1 base and J gave up 2 bases, with 8 bases separating them. Germline CDR1 is SQVTM and CDR2 is ANQGSEA. CDR3 nucleotide sequence: TGCAGCGTTGAAGTGGTAGGAAACACTGAAGCTTTCTTT. Residues: CSVEVVGNTEAFF. The full variable domain, completed using reference TRBV29-1 and TRBJ1-1, is SAVISQKPSRDICQRGTSLTIQCQVDSQVTMMFWYRQQPGQSLTLIATANQGSEATYESGFVIDKFPISRPNLTFSTLTVSNMSPEDSSIYLCSVEVVGNTEAFFGQGTRLTVV.

Ten or more counts support this clonotype. V usage is TRBV28 and J usage is TRBJ1-1, with 8 bases matching TRBD1. V gave up 5 bases and J gave up 0 bases; unmatched junction bases: 2. CDR1 is MDHEN and CDR2 is SYDVKM in the germline V gene. The CDR3 has 14 amino acids. The CDR3 loop is CASSTGQVNTEAFF. CDR3 bases: TGTGCCAGCAGTACGGGACAGGTGAACACTGAAGCTTTCTTT.